This T cell receptor beta chain emerged from a study of CD8 T cells in Susac syndrome. Study-wide context: Treatment status at blood draw for the Susac syndrome patients was therapy-naive, corticosteroids, or intravenous immunoglobulin alone.

The RNA, roughly 0.45 to 1 ug, was put through reverse transcription using random hexamers. A single record per CDR3 protein comes from TCRdb applying MiXCR to the immunoSEQ multiplex PCR reads. This sample has over 150,000 distinct CDR3 sequences, with roughly 94% found just once. V was cut by 7 bases and J by 4 bases, with 8 bases left in between. The CDR3 is made up of 12 amino acids. Per the germline V gene, CDR1 is MDHEN and CDR2 is SYDVKM. The receptor was isolated from a human donor with Susac syndrome. The sample taken for sequencing was CD4+ T cells from PBMCs. The chain has TRBV28 and TRBJ2-1; no clear D. The CDR3 sequence: CASTGAYNEQFF. The CDR3 nucleotides read TGTGCCAGCACGGGCGCATACAATGAGCAGTTCTTC.